This TCR beta chain was documented in a study of T-cell memory formation after mild COVID-19. Study summary: TCR clustering was largely donor specific.

There are a few counts of this clonotype. Its antigen is currently unknown. Overall study results and limits: Prior to infection, memory already included some responding clones, suggesting cross-reactive memory joined.

The CDR3 is made up of 14 amino acids. From germline, CDR1 is DFQATT and CDR2 SNEGSKA (reference sequence). Trimming cost V 5 bases and J 3 bases, with 16 bases left between them. TCR alpha and TCR beta cDNA libraries with sample barcodes and UMIs came from 5'RACE using constant-segment primers. Each CDR3 protein is one row after TCRdb ran MiXCR on the 5' RACE reads. Of 200,000 or so distinct CDR3 sequences listed, roughly 17% are singletons. The sequence came from an adult woman who had mild COVID-19 (a few samples of this study predate the infection). Cell type and time point are not known. This chain uses TRBV20-1 with TRBJ1-1; tentatively, D is TRBD1 (5 bases). Material: PBMCs or a T cell subset sorted from them (not recorded which). The CDR3 region is CSAPAGQAHTEAFF. The CDR3, as DNA: TGCAGTGCTCCCGCGGGGCAGGCGCACACTGAAGCTTTCTTT.